These T cell receptor beta chains were read from a single sample in a study of cytomegalovirus exposure and HLA in healthy donors. Clones were read by immunoSEQ multiplex PCR, and TCRdb kept only the in-frame ones, dropping some. Its table records around 75,000 clones. Input material: PBMCs. The source of these receptors is a man aged 45 to 65 in good health and CMV-seropositive. CDR3s include the opening cysteine and the closing phenylalanine or tryptophan. A D gene is named only where the DNA matches it firmly.

>TRBJ2-7|NA|TRBV6-1
CASNQGRPYEQYF
>TRBJ1-2|NA|TRBV4-1
CASSSLGGSYGYTF
>TRBJ1-2|TRBD1|TRBV5-6
CASSMGQGSRPTF
>TRBJ1-2|NA|TRBV19
CASSNGYRQNYGYTF
>TRBJ1-2|NA|TRBV29-1
CSVAVGADYGYTF
>TRBJ2-3|NA|TRBV7-3
CASSLSRASTDTQYF
>TRBJ2-5|NA|TRBV6-5
CASSPGFRSGETQYF
>TRBJ2-3|TRBD1|TRBV5-1
CASSPGQGASDTQYF
>TRBJ2-2|NA|TRBV5-1
CASSSYSSGAGELFF
>TRBJ1-4|TRBD1|TRBV19
CASRRQGGTNEKLFF
>TRBJ2-1|NA|TRBV5-6
CASSFGGGNEQFF
>TRBJ1-2|NA|TRBV9
CASSTRKTANYGYTF
>TRBJ1-1|NA|TRBV30
CAWSVLRSLNTEAFF
>TRBJ2-1|NA|TRBV6-6
CASSYGERQFF
>TRBJ2-1|NA|TRBV7-2
CASSVVLDNEQFF
>TRBJ2-4|TRBD2|TRBV29-1
CSVGPSGTHGGDIQYF
>TRBJ2-4|NA|TRBV6-1
CASSGGSAKNIQYF
>TRBJ2-2|NA|TRBV27
CASRLPGGTGELFF
>TRBJ2-7|TRBD2|TRBV4-2
CASSQDGGSDDEQYF
>TRBJ1-5|TRBD1|TRBV27
CASSLHPGTVNQPQHF
>TRBJ2-5|NA|TRBV7-2
CASSRGSQETQYF
>TRBJ1-5|TRBD1|TRBV6-5
CASSLGTGLNQPQHF
>TRBJ2-3|NA|TRBV12-5
CASGEGLRTDTQYF
>TRBJ2-6|NA|TRBV6-5
CASRQGTGANVLTF
>TRBJ2-2|TRBD1|TRBV7-9
CASSSDRGYTGELFF
>TRBJ2-1|TRBD1|TRBV7-9
CASYWDRGTLGEQFF
>TRBJ1-1|NA|TRBV5-4
CASSLDSYMNTEAFF
>TRBJ1-2|TRBD1|TRBV5-1
CASSLTGGSGYTF
>TRBJ2-3|TRBD2|TRBV7-2
CASSLGTSVADTQYF
>TRBJ1-3|NA|TRBV5-1
CASSLDPTGSGNTIYF
>TRBJ1-1|NA|TRBV4-1
CASSPLSGGEGDTEAFF
>TRBJ1-4|NA|TRBV5-4
CASSFGRGNEKLFF
>TRBJ2-1|NA|TRBV4-2
CASSQNRDGEQFF
>TRBJ1-1|NA|TRBV10-3
CAISERGTNTEAFF
>TRBJ1-2|TRBD1|TRBV19
CARGGQGALCLGYTF
>TRBJ1-2|TRBD1|TRBV20-1
CSARGAYGYTF
>TRBJ1-6|NA|TRBV12-5
CASGLGPQGQPNSPLHF
>TRBJ2-2|NA|TRBV9
CASSLRSVGGELFF
>TRBJ1-1|TRBD1|TRBV6-5
CASRPLRGLNTEAFF
>TRBJ1-6|NA|TRBV7-9
CASSLDRSSYNSPLHF
>TRBJ2-3|NA|TRBV2
CASRHDIHTDTQYF
>TRBJ1-1|TRBD1|TRBV10-1
CASSWDRARSNTEAFF
>TRBJ1-2|NA|TRBV18
CASSPPNQATVEGYTF
>TRBJ1-1|TRBD1|TRBV11-1
CASSTRTGRISEAFF
>TRBJ1-1|NA|TRBV11-2
CASSFAAGWDTEAFF
>TRBJ1-1|NA|TRBV4-1
CASSHRERNTEAFF
>TRBJ1-3|NA|TRBV9
CASSVTGSGNTIYF
>TRBJ1-2|TRBD1|TRBV18
CASSPQQGADGYTF
>TRBJ2-3|TRBD2|TRBV9
CASSGTSGSTDTQYF
>TRBJ1-2|NA|TRBV7-9
CASSLASRGYGYTF
>TRBJ2-6|NA|TRBV4-2
CASSQDSTSGANVLTF
>TRBJ1-1|TRBD1|TRBV29-1
CSVLLQGRAEAFF
>TRBJ2-2|TRBD2|TRBV5-4
CASSEGLAGALGGELFF
>TRBJ1-1|NA|TRBV15
CATSREGLEAFF
>TRBJ2-3|TRBD1|TRBV5-4
CASSPDRYTDTQYF
>TRBJ1-1|NA|TRBV6-5
CASSYAGQFEAFF
>TRBJ2-7|NA|TRBV7-2
CASSSRGTSPYEQYF
>TRBJ2-1|TRBD2|TRBV7-7
CASSLGGGSLKGEQFF
>TRBJ2-5|NA|TRBV10-3
CAIKEPAEETQYF